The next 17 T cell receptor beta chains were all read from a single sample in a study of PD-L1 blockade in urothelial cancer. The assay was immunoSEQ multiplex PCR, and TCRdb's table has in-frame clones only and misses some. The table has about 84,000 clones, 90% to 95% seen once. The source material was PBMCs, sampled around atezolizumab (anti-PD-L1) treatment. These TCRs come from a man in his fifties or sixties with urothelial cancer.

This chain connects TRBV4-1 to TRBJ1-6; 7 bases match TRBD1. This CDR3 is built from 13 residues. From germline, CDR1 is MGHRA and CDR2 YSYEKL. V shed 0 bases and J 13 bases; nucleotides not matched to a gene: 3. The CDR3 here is CASSQERDSPLHF. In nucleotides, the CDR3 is TGCGCCAGCAGCCAAGAGCGGGACAGTCCCCTCCACTTT.

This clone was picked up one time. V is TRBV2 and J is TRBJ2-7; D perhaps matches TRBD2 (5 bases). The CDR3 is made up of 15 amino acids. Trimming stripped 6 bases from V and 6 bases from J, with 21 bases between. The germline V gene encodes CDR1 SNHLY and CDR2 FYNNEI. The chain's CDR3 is CASRLREAGLAEQYF. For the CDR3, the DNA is TGTGCCAGCAGGCTCCGGGAAGCTGGACTTGCCGAGCAGTACTTC. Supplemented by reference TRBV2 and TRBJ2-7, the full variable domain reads EPEVTQTPSHQVTQMGQEVILRCVPISNHLYFYWYRQILGQKVEFLVSFYNNEISEKSEIFDDQFSVERPDGSNFTLKIRSTKLEDSAMYFCASRLREAGLAEQYFGPGTRLTVT.

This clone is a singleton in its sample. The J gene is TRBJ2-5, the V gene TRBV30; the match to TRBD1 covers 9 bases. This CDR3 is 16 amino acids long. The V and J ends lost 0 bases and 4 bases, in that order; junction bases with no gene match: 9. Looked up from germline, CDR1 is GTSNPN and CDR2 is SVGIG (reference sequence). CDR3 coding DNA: TGTGCCTGGAGTGTACGACGACAGGGGGGGGGAGAGACCCAGTACTTC. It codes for CAWSVRRQGGGETQYF.

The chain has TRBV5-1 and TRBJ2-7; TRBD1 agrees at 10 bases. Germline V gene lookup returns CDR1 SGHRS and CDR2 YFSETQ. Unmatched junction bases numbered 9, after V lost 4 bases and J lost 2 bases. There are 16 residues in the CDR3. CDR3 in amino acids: CASSPGQGLSPYEQYF. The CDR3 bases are TGCGCCAGCAGCCCGGGACAGGGGTTGTCCCCCTACGAGCAGTACTTC.

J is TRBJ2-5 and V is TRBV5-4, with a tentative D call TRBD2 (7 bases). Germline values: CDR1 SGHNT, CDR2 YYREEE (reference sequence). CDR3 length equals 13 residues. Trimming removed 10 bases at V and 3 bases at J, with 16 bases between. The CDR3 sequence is CALSRGAEETQYF. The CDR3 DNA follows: TGTGCCCTCAGTCGGGGGGCGGAAGAGACCCAGTACTTC.

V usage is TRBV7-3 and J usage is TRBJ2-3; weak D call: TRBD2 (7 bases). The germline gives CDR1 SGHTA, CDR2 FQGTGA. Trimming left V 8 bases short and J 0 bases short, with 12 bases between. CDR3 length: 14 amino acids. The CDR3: CASRPGGSTDTQYF. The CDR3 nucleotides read TGTGCCAGCCGACCGGGGGGCAGCACAGATACGCAGTATTTT.

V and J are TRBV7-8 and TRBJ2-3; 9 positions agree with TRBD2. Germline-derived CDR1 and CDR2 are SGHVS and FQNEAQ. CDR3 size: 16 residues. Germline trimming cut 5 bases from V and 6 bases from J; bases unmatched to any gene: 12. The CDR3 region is CASSGSGSAMGDTQYF. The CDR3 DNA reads TGTGCCAGCAGCGGTAGCGGGAGCGCTATGGGGGATACGCAGTATTTT. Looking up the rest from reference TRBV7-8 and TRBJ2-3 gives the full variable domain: GAGVSQSPRYKVAKRGQDVALRCDPISGHVSLFWYQQALGQGPEFLTYFQNEAQLDKSGLPSDRFFAERPEGSVSTLKIQRTQQEDSAVYLCASSGSGSAMGDTQYFGPGTRLTVL.

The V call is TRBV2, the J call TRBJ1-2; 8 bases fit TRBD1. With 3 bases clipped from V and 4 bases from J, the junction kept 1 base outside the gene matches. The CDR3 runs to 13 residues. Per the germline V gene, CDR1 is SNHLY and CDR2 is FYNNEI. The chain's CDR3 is CASSDQGAYGYTF. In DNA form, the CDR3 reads TGTGCCAGCAGTGATCAGGGGGCCTATGGCTACACCTTC.

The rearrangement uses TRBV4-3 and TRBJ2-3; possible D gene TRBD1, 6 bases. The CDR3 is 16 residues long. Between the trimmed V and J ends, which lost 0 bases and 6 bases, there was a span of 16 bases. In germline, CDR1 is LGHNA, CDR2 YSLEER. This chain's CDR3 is CASSQDRGSGADTQYF. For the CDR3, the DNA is TGCGCCAGCAGCCAAGACAGGGGTAGTGGGGCGGATACGCAGTATTTT.

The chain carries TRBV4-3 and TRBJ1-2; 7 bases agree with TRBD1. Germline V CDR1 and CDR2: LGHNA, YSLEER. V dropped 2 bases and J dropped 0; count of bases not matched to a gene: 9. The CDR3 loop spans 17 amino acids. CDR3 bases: TGCGCCAGCAGCCAATTTGAGGGGGCTGCGACTAACTATGGCTACACCTTC. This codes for CASSQFEGAATNYGYTF.

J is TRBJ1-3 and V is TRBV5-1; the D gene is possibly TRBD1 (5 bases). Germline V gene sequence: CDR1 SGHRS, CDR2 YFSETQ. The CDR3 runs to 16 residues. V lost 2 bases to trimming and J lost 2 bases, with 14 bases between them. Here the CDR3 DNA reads TGCGCCAGCAGCTTACGTGGTCAGGGTCCTGGAAACACCATATATTTT. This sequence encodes CASSLRGQGPGNTIYF.

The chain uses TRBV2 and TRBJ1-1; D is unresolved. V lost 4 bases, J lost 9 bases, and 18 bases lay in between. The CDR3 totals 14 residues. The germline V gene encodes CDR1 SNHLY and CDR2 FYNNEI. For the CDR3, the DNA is TGTGCCAGCAGTGCGCACGGGGAGGCCCCCAAAGCTTTCTTT. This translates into CASSAHGEAPKAFF.

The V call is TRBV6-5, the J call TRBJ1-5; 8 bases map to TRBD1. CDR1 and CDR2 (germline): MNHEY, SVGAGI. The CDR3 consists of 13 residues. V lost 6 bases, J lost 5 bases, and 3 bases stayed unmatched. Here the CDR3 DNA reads TGTGCCAGCAGCCCGGACAGGGATCAGCCCCAGCATTTT. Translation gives CASSPDRDQPQHF.

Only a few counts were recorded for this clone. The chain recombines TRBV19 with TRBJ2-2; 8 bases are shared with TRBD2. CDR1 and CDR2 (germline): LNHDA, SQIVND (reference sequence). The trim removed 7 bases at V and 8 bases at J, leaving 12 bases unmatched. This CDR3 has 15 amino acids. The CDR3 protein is CASKGSGMSWGELFF. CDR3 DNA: TGTGCCAGTAAAGGTAGCGGGATGAGCTGGGGGGAGCTGTTTTTT.

CDR3 nucleotide sequence: TGTGCCAGCAGCCCGAGGTTGGCGGGAGCCCCGGGCGAGCAGTACTTC. It translates to CASSPRLAGAPGEQYF. This chain connects TRBV27 to TRBJ2-7, with TRBD2 matching over 7 bases. There are 16 residues in the CDR3. Per germline, CDR1 MNHEY and CDR2 SMNVEV (reference sequence). Unmatched junction bases numbered 17, after V lost 6 bases and J lost 6 bases.

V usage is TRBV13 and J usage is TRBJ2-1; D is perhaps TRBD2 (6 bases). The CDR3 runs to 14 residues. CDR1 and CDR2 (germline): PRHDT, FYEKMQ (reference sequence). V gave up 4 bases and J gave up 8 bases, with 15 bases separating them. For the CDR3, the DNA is TGTGCCAGCAGCTCGACGACTAGTGTGCATGAGCAGTTCTTC. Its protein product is CASSSTTSVHEQFF.

CDR3 region: CASSQAPDRGNTIYF. In nucleotides, the CDR3 is TGCGCCAGCAGCCAAGCCCCGGACAGGGGAAACACCATATATTTT. The rearrangement uses TRBV4-1 and TRBJ1-3, with 7 positions matching TRBD1. V lost 1 base, J lost 4 bases, and 4 bases stayed unmatched. Germline assignment: CDR1 MGHRA and CDR2 YSYEKL. CDR3 length: 15 amino acids.